This record concerns one T cell receptor (beta chain) sequence. Antigen specificity is unknown. This sample was taken from a study of T cells after yellow fever vaccination. General study results and limits: Of the clonotypes, a small share occurred in both CD4 and CD8 compartments.

Germline V gives CDR1 MNHEY, CDR2 SMNVEV (reference sequence). This CDR3 is built from 13 residues. V was shortened by 3 bases and J by 2 bases, with 7 bases between the two germline ends. Generation of TCR cDNA used 5'RACE template switching (which added a universal primer site and UMIs). TCRdb re-called the 5' RACE reads through MiXCR, storing one row per CDR3 protein. The table includes 350,000 or so distinct CDR3 sequences, roughly 8.6% detected once. Sequenced material: PBMCs, taken 35 to 50 days after the first yellow fever vaccination. This sequence originates from a man between 18 and 35 years old who received the YFV17D yellow fever vaccine. J is TRBJ2-5 and V is TRBV27; D not resolved. The CDR3: CASSFQMQETQYF. DNA of the CDR3: TGTGCCAGCAGTTTTCAGATGCAAGAGACCCAGTACTTC.